This entry lists 25 T cell receptor beta chains sequenced from one sample in a study of response to subunit inactivated influenza vaccine. TCRdb used MiXCR to reprocess the RT-PCR reads, holding one entry per CDR3 protein. The profile shows more than 700,000 distinct CDR3 sequences, 21% of them singletons. The sequencing here drew on PBMCs from blood, taken roughly 5 days after vaccination. These receptors all stem from a man aged 45-65 years who received an inactivated influenza vaccine.

This clonotype was seen a handful of times. This sequence joins TRBV13 and TRBJ2-4; D might be TRBD2 (6 bases). Trimming took 0 bases from V and 12 from J, leaving 9 bases between them. This CDR3 has 12 residues. The germline CDR1 and CDR2 sequences are PRHDT and FYEKMQ (reference sequence). As DNA, the CDR3 is TGTGCCAGCAGCTTAGGCCTAGCGCATCAGTACTTC. It translates to CASSLGLAHQYF.

This clonotype has only a few counts. This sequence joins TRBV20-1 and TRBJ2-1; 8 bases map to TRBD2. CDR1 and CDR2 from the germline V gene are DFQATT and SNEGSKA (reference sequence). The CDR3 covers 15 residues. As DNA, the CDR3 is TGCAGCGCGCCTCCCGGGGGGGCGAAATACAATGAGCAGTTCTTC. This sequence encodes CSAPPGGAKYNEQFF.

The J gene is TRBJ2-1, the V gene TRBV6-1; D tentatively reads TRBD1 or TRBD2 (6 bases each). V lost 6 bases, J lost 10 bases, and 16 bases lay in between. This CDR3 has 13 residues. Germline CDR1 reads MNHNS; CDR2 reads SASEGT. Written as DNA, the CDR3 is TGTGCCAGCAGAACAGGAGGGGGGTGGGAGCAGTTCTTC. Its protein product is CASRTGGGWEQFF.

The chain is built from TRBV12-3 or TRBV12-4 and TRBJ1-1, with 7 bases fitting TRBD1. The trim removed 5 bases at V and 10 bases at J, leaving 7 bases unmatched. The CDR3 runs 12 residues. CDR3 in DNA: TGTGCCAGCAGTAGACAGGGACCCGGAGCTTTCTTT. This encodes CASSRQGPGAFF.

This clonotype was counted between two and nine times. The chain carries TRBV5-1 and TRBJ2-3; D tentatively fits TRBD1 or TRBD2 (7 bases each). This CDR3 comprises 22 residues. Trimming shortened V by 5 bases and J by 0 bases, and 34 bases separated the two germline ends. CDR1 is SGHRS, CDR2 YFSETQ, per germline. As DNA, the CDR3 is TGCGCCAGCAGGGGGGACAGTACATACCGGGACTATCAGTTACCTAGCACAGATACGCAGTATTTT. As protein: CASRGDSTYRDYQLPSTDTQYF.

About this clonotype: The junction and the germline gene differ at one end; a read error may be behind it. The chain uses TRBV9 and TRBJ2-3; 7 nucleotides line up with TRBD1. This CDR3 contains 15 residues. Germline V gene sequence: CDR1 SGDLS, CDR2 YYNGEE. The CDR3 sequence is CANSGRDSNTDTQYF. The CDR3 DNA is TGTGCCAACAGCGGCCGGGACAGTAACACAGATACGCAGTATTTT.

The rearrangement joins TRBV29-1 to TRBJ2-3; possibly TRBD2 for D (5 bases). Trimming shortened V by 3 bases and J by 6 bases, and 13 bases separated the two germline ends. CDR1 SQVTM and CDR2 ANQGSEA come from the germline V gene. The CDR3 has 13 amino acids. CDR3 amino acids: CSVDLVRGDTQYF. The CDR3 DNA is TGCAGCGTTGATTTGGTTCGAGGGGATACGCAGTATTTT.

This clonotype was counted only a few times. The V gene is TRBV4-3, the J gene TRBJ2-7; 10 nucleotides match TRBD2. The germline V gene encodes CDR1 LGHNA and CDR2 YSLEER. The ends lost 8 bases at V and 2 bases at J; junction bases unmatched: 9. There are 15 residues in the CDR3. CDR3 sequence reads: CASAPGTSDTYEQYF. As DNA, the CDR3 is TGCGCCAGCGCACCCGGGACTAGCGACACCTACGAGCAGTACTTC.

The rearrangement uses TRBV5-6 and TRBJ2-2; D might be TRBD2 (5 bases). The ends were cut back, 5 bases at V and 0 bases at J, with 11 bases in the middle. The germline gives CDR1 SGHDT, CDR2 YYEEEE. The CDR3 runs to 15 residues. CDR3 region: CASRYGLTNTGELFF. The CDR3 DNA reads TGTGCCAGCAGATACGGACTGACGAACACCGGGGAGCTGTTTTTT. The whole variable domain, filled in from reference TRBV5-6 and TRBJ2-2, reads DAGVTQSPTHLIKTRGQQVTLRCSPKSGHDTVSWYQQALGQGPQFIFQYYEEEERQRGNFPDRFSGHQFPNYSSELNVNALLLGDSALYLCASRYGLTNTGELFFGEGSRLTVL.

This clonotype has more than one count but fewer than ten. DNA for the CDR3: TGTGCCAGCAGCCAAGATCAGGTGAACACCGGGGAGCTGTTTTTT. Its translation is CASSQDQVNTGELFF. J is TRBJ2-2 and V is TRBV4-2; no reliable D call. V was clipped by 0 bases and J by 1 base, with 6 bases between them. CDR1 is LGHNA and CDR2 is YNFKEQ in the germline V gene. There are 15 residues in the CDR3.

The genes are TRBV3-1 and TRBJ2-7; no clear D. This CDR3 has 15 amino acids. Per the germline V gene, CDR1 is LGHDT and CDR2 is YNNKEL (reference sequence). Trimming shortened V by 2 bases and J by 0 bases, and 11 bases separated the two germline ends. The CDR3 sequence: CASSQPTRSSYEQYF. In DNA, the CDR3 is TGTGCCAGCAGCCAACCGACACGGAGCTCCTACGAGCAGTACTTC.

This clonotype was found a few times. The CDR3 DNA follows: TGTGCCAGCAGCGGCCGGGGGCGCACAGATACGCAGTATTTT. Translation gives CASSGRGRTDTQYF. The V and J genes are TRBV9 and TRBJ2-3; D could derive from TRBD1 or TRBD2 (6 bases each). The CDR3 runs 14 residues. Trimming pared 3 bases from V and 1 base from J, leaving 9 bases between. Germline V lookup: CDR1 SGDLS, CDR2 YYNGEE.

The sample holds a few counts of this clonotype. The chain has TRBV20-1 and TRBJ2-7; TRBD2 aligns across 8 bases. The V and J ends lost 1 base and 4 bases, in that order; junction bases with no gene match: 0. The CDR3 is 12 residues long. The germline gives CDR1 DFQATT, CDR2 SNEGSKA (reference sequence). The CDR3 DNA is TGCAGTGCTAGAGCTAGCGGGTACGAGCAGTACTTC. It translates to CSARASGYEQYF.

The chain recombines TRBV7-6 with TRBJ2-3; TRBD2 might be the D (5 bases). Germline V gene data show CDR1 as SGHVS and CDR2 as FNYEAQ. V was shortened by 5 bases and J by 4 bases, with 16 bases between the two germline ends. This CDR3 comprises 15 residues. The CDR3: CASSTRTGIPDTQYF. CDR3 nucleotides: TGTGCCAGCAGCACCCGGACTGGAATTCCAGATACGCAGTATTTT.

The V gene is TRBV20-1, the J gene TRBJ2-5, with 7 positions matching TRBD1. CDR1 is DFQATT and CDR2 is SNEGSKA in the germline V gene (reference sequence). V was pared by 6 bases and J by 6 bases, with 10 bases of the junction left unmatched. This CDR3 is built from 13 residues. CDR3 in DNA: TGCAGTGCGAGGGACAGTCGTGGGCAGACCCAGTACTTC. It yields the protein CSARDSRGQTQYF.

This chain uses TRBV4-3 with TRBJ2-2; possibly TRBD2 for D (6 bases). Between the trimmed V and J ends, which lost 4 bases and 3 bases, there was a span of 15 bases. Looked up from germline, CDR1 is LGHNA and CDR2 is YSLEER. The CDR3 loop spans 16 amino acids. The CDR3 DNA follows: TGCGCCAGCAGCCCAGGGAGCTGGGGGGACACCGGGGAGCTGTTTTTT. This gives the protein CASSPGSWGDTGELFF.

This chain links TRBV5-1 with TRBJ2-2; 9 bases line up with TRBD2. J lost 1 base, V lost 1 base, and 5 bases had no gene match. The CDR3 length is 17 residues. From germline, CDR1 is SGHRS and CDR2 YFSETQ. The CDR3 DNA reads TGCGCCAGCAGCTTGTTTGTACTAGCGGGGAACACCGGGGAGCTGTTTTTT. Translation gives CASSLFVLAGNTGELFF. Supplemented by reference TRBV5-1 and TRBJ2-2, the full variable domain reads KAGVTQTPRYLIKTRGQQVTLSCSPISGHRSVSWYQQTPGQGLQFLFEYFSETQRNKGNFPGRFSGRQFSNSRSEMNVSTLELGDSALYLCASSLFVLAGNTGELFFGEGSRLTVL.

V is TRBV4-3 and J is TRBJ2-1; no reliable D call. Germline V gives CDR1 LGHNA, CDR2 YSLEER. This CDR3 contains 15 residues. Trimming removed 4 bases at V and 1 base at J, with 11 bases between. Here the CDR3 DNA reads TGCGCCAGCAGCCGCCAGTCGAGTTCCTACAATGAGCAGTTCTTC. Translation: CASSRQSSSYNEQFF.

This chain joins TRBV5-1 and TRBJ2-1, with D perhaps matching TRBD1 (6 bases). In germline, CDR1 is SGHRS, CDR2 YFSETQ. The V end was cut by 3 bases, the J end by 7 bases, with 17 bases between. This CDR3 has 15 residues. The CDR3 DNA is TGCGCCAGCAGCTCGGCGAACAGGGTCGGTAATGAGCAGTTCTTC. It specifies CASSSANRVGNEQFF.

This clonotype has just a few counts. V and J are TRBV15 and TRBJ1-3; 7 positions match TRBD1. The germline V gene has CDR1 LNHNV and CDR2 YYDKDF (reference sequence). This CDR3 contains 14 residues. V gave up 4 bases and J gave up 4 bases; unmatched junction bases: 4. The CDR3 is CATSTDRDGNTIYF. DNA of the CDR3: TGTGCCACCAGCACCGACAGGGACGGAAACACCATATATTTT.

This clonotype was observed a handful of times. The junction does not match germline at one end; this may be a read error. The rearrangement uses TRBV20-1 and TRBJ2-7; 7 bases match TRBD1. Germline loops: CDR1 DFQATT, CDR2 SNEGSKA (reference sequence). The CDR3 loop spans 17 amino acids. The CDR3, as DNA: TGCAGTGCTAGAGATCGATTCCCGGAGACAGGGTCCTTCGAGCAGTACTTC. This translates into CSARDRFPETGSFEQYF.

This clonotype came up many times. This chain uses TRBV6-5 with TRBJ2-2; D is unclear. Between the trimmed V and J ends, which lost 6 bases and 5 bases, there was a span of 7 bases. The CDR3 loop spans 12 amino acids. Germline CDR1 and CDR2: MNHEY and SVGAGI. CDR3 residues: CASSPGTGELFF. In nucleotides, the CDR3 is TGTGCCAGCAGCCCCGGTACCGGGGAGCTGTTTTTT.

This clonotype appeared a few times. The chain employs TRBV27 and TRBJ1-1; 9 bases are shared with TRBD1. The CDR3 contains 14 residues. J was trimmed by 3 bases and V by 5 bases; bases with no gene match: 4. Germline V gives CDR1 MNHEY, CDR2 SMNVEV (reference sequence). Here the CDR3 DNA reads TGTGCCAGCAGTACGACAGGGGGACACACTGAAGCTTTCTTT. The encoded protein is CASSTTGGHTEAFF.

This clonotype was counted only a few times. The V call is TRBV10-3, the J call TRBJ2-2, with TRBD1 matching over 11 bases. J was trimmed by 6 bases and V by 3 bases; bases with no gene match: 3. This CDR3 region has 15 residues. Germline-derived CDR1 and CDR2 are ENHRY and SYGVKD. DNA of the CDR3: TGTGCCATCAGTGACCCGGGACAGGGGGCCGGGGAGCTGTTTTTT. Protein: CAISDPGQGAGELFF.

This chain uses TRBV11-2 with TRBJ2-1; tentative D call: TRBD2 (6 bases). This CDR3 has 14 amino acids. The germline gives CDR1 SGHAT, CDR2 FQNNGV. The ends were cut back, 5 bases at V and 5 bases at J, with 13 bases in the middle. CDR3 region: CASSHIAANNEQFF. The CDR3 coding sequence is TGTGCCAGCAGCCACATAGCGGCCAACAATGAGCAGTTCTTC.